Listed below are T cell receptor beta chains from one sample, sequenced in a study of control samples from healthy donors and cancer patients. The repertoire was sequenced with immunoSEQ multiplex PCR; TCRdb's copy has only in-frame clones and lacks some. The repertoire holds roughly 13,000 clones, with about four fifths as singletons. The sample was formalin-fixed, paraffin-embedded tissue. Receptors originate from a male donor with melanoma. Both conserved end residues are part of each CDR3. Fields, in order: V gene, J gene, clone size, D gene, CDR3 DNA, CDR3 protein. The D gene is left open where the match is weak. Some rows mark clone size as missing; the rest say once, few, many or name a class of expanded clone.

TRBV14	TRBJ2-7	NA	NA	TGTGCCAGCAGCCAAGCGTATCGCAGGGGCTCCACCTACGAGCAGTACTTC	CASSQAYRRGSTYEQYF
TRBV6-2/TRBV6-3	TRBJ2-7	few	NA	TGTGCCAGCAGTTATTCCGGGTACTACGAGCAGTACTTC	CASSYSGYYEQYF
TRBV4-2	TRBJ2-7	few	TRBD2	TGTGCCAGCAGCCGCCGGGGCGGGGGGGCGCGGGAGCAGTACTTC	CASSRRGGGAREQYF
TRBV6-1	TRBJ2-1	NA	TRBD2	TGTGCCAGCAATGAGTGGGGGTTCGGGACTAGAACCAATAAGCAGTTCTTC	CASNEWGFGTRTNKQFF
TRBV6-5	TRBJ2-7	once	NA	TGTGCCAGCAGTTACTCTGCAGGTTCCTACGAGCAGTACTTC	CASSYSAGSYEQYF
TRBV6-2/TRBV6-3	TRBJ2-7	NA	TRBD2	TGTGCCAGCAGTTTTTTGACTAGCGTCCCCCACGAGCAGTACTTC	CASSFLTSVPHEQYF
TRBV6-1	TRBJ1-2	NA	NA	TGTGCCAGCAGTGAAGTAGTTGGCTACACCTTC	CASSEVVGYTF
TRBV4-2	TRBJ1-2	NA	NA	TGTGCCAGCAGCGAATGGGGTGACTATGGCTACACCTTC	CASSEWGDYGYTF
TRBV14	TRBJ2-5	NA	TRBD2	TGTGCCAGCAGCGTGGGACTAGCGGCCGGGGCGGAGACCCAGTACTTC	CASSVGLAAGAETQYF
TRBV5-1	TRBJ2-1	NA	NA	TGCGCCAGCAGGGTCCCGGCCGACGAGGGGAATGAGCAGTTCTTC	CASRVPADEGNEQFF
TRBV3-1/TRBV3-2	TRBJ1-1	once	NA	TGTGCCAGCAGCCAACCCCCTTTTGAAGCTTTCTTT	CASSQPPFEAFF
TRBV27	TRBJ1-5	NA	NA	TGTGCCAGCAGTTTCAGGTCGGGAAATCAGCCCCAGCATTTT	CASSFRSGNQPQHF
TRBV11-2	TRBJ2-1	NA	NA	TGTGCCAGCAGCCCCCTTGGGGCTTACAATGAGCAGTTCTTC	CASSPLGAYNEQFF
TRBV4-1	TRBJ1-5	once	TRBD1	TGCGCCAGCAGCCAAGGAACCGGGACAGGGGACAATCAGCCCCAGCATTTT	CASSQGTGTGDNQPQHF
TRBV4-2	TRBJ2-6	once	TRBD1	TGTGCCAGCAGCCAGCTGGACAGGGGGTTTGGGGCCAACGTCCTGACTTTC	CASSQLDRGFGANVLTF
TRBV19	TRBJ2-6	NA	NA	TGTGCCAGTAGTATTCGCTCTGGGGCCAACGTCCTGACTTTC	CASSIRSGANVLTF
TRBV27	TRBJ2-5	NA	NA	TGTGCCAGCAGTTTATTGTCTATTCAAGAGACCCAGTACTTC	CASSLLSIQETQYF
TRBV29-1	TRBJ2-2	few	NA	TGCAGCGTTGTTGAAGGGGCCCGGGAGCTGTTTTTT	CSVVEGARELFF
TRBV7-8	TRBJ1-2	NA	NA	TGTGCCAGCAGCTATGGGACGGCCGGCTACACCTTC	CASSYGTAGYTF
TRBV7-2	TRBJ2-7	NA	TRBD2	TGTGCCAGCACCCGGGGGGGGTCCTACGAGCAGTACTTC	CASTRGGSYEQYF
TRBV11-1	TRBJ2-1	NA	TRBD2	TGTGCCAGCAGCTTTTCTGGCGGGGGGGCCGAGAATGAGCAGTTCTTC	CASSFSGGGAENEQFF
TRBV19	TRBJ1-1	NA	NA	TGTGCCAGTACCACTGAGAGAGGCAGCTTGAACACTGAAGCTTTCTTT	CASTTERGSLNTEAFF
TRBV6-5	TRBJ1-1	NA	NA	TGTGCCAGCAGTACGAAGACTGAAGCTTTCTTT	CASSTKTEAFF
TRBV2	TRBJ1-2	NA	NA	TGTGCCAGCAATCGTTTTTCCAGGGAGGGCTACACCTTC	CASNRFSREGYTF
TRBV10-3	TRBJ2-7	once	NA	TGTGCCATCACCCCATCGGGCTACGAGCAGTACTTC	CAITPSGYEQYF
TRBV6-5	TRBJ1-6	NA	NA	TGTGCCAGCAGCGGCGGGGACTCACCCCTCCACTTT	CASSGGDSPLHF